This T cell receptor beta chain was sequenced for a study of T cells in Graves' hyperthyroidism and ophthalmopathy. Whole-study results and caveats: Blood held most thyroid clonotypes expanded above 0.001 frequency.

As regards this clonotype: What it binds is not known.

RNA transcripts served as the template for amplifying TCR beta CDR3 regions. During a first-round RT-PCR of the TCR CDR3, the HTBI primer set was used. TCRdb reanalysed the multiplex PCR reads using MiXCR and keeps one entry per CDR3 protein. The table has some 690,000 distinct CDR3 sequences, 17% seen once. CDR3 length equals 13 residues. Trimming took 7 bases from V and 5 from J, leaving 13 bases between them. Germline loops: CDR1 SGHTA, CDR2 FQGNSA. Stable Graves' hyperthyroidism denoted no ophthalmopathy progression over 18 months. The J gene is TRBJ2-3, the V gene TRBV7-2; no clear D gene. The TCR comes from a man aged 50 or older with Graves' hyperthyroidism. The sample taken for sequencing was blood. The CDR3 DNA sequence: TGTGCCAGCACCCTCGGAGCGATAGATACGCAGTATTTT. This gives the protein CASTLGAIDTQYF. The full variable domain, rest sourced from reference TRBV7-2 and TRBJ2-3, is GAGVSQSPSNKVTEKGKDVELRCDPISGHTALYWYRQSLGQGLEFLIYFQGNSAPDKSGLPSDRFSAERTGGSVSTLTIQRTQQEDSAVYLCASTLGAIDTQYFGPGTRLTVL.